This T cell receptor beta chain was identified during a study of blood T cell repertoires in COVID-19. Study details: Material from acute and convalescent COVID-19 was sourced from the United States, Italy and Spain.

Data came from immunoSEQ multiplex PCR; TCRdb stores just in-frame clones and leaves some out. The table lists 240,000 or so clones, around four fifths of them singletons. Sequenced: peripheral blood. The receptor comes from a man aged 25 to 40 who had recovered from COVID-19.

CDR3 coding DNA: TGTGCCAGCAGCTTAGTATCCGGGACAGGGGTCACTGAAGCTTTCTTT. Translated: CASSLVSGTGVTEAFF. V gene TRBV11-2 combines with J gene TRBJ1-1; the match to TRBD1 covers 10 bases. The CDR3 is 16 amino acids. The V segment lost 1 base and the J segment 4 bases; nucleotides outside the gene matches: 6. CDR1 and CDR2 from the germline V gene are SGHAT and FQNNGV.